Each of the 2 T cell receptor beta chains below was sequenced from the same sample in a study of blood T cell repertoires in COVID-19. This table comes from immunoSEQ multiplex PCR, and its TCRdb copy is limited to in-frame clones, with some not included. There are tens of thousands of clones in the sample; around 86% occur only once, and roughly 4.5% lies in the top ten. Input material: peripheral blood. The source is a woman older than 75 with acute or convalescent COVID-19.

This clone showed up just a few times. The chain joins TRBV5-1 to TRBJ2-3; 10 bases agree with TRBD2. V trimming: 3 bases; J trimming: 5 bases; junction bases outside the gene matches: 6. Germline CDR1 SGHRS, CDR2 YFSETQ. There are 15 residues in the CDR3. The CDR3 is CASSSLAGAGDTQYF. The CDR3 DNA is TGCGCCAGCAGCTCCCTAGCGGGAGCGGGAGATACGCAGTATTTT.

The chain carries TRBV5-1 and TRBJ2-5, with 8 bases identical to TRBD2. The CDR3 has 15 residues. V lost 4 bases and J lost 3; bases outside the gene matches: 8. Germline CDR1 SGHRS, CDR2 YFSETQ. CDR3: CASSRAGGPEETQYF. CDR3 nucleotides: TGCGCCAGCAGCCGGGCGGGAGGTCCGGAAGAGACCCAGTACTTC.